This T cell receptor (beta chain) originates from a study of radiotherapy plus CTLA-4 blockade in lung cancer. J gave up 0 bases and V 3 bases, and 3 bases lay outside the gene matches. The CDR3 is 15 residues long. In germline, CDR1 is SNHLY, CDR2 FYNNEI. Sequencing was performed with immunoSEQ multiplex PCR; in TCRdb, only in-frame clones are kept and a portion is missing. The sample lists roughly 120,000 clones; roughly 80% were seen once. Material: peripheral blood, obtained from a patient treated with radiotherapy plus ipilimumab. The sequence derives from a human donor with non-small cell lung cancer who had a partial response to radiotherapy plus ipilimumab. The chain combines TRBV2 with TRBJ2-3; 7 nucleotides line up with TRBD2. CDR3 DNA sequence: TGTGCCAGCAGTGAGGCGGGAGTTAGCACAGATACGCAGTATTTT. Encoded protein: CASSEAGVSTDTQYF.